The rows below give T cell receptor beta chains drawn from one sample of a study of blood T cell repertoires in COVID-19. Sequencing used immunoSEQ multiplex PCR; TCRdb keeps in-frame clones, though not all of them. The sample contains roughly 340,000 clones, about 90% of which appear only once. Sequencing used peripheral blood. The receptors derive from a woman in her 70s with COVID-19, enrolled during active disease. CDR3s include the opening cysteine and the closing phenylalanine or tryptophan. The D gene is left open where the match is weak. Not every row has a clone size; where given, it reads once, few, many or a size class.

d_call	v_call	j_call	clone_size	cdr3_nt	cdr3_aa
TRBD1	TRBV4-1	TRBJ1-2	NA	TGCGCCAGCAGCCAGGTAGGCAGGGGGCCACTTGGCTACACCTTC	CASSQVGRGPLGYTF
TRBD1	TRBV18	TRBJ1-1	NA	TGTGCCAGCTCACCATACAGGGGCAACACTGAAGCTTTCTTT	CASSPYRGNTEAFF
NA	TRBV24-1	TRBJ2-3	NA	TGTGCCACCAGTGATTCGTACACATCTAGCACAGATACGCAGTATTTT	CATSDSYTSSTDTQYF
TRBD1	TRBV5-4	TRBJ2-7	NA	TGTGCCAGCAGCCCGGGACAGGGGTTCGACGAGCAGTACTTC	CASSPGQGFDEQYF
TRBD1	TRBV3-1/TRBV3-2	TRBJ1-2	once	TGTGCCAGCAGCCAAGAACAGGGGGACTATGGCTACACCTTC	CASSQEQGDYGYTF
NA	TRBV21-1	TRBJ2-2	NA	TGTGCCATACGGCTCCCTAGCGGGACTAGTCGGGAGCTGTTTTTT	CAIRLPSGTSRELFF
TRBD2	TRBV18	TRBJ2-1	once	TGTGCCAGCTCACCGCTGGGACTAGCGGGGATTAATGAGCAGTTCTTC	CASSPLGLAGINEQFF
TRBD1	TRBV9	TRBJ2-7	NA	TGTGCCAGCAGCGGAGGTTTAGGGGGCGCGGACGAGCAGTACTTC	CASSGGLGGADEQYF
NA	TRBV14	TRBJ2-7	NA	TGTGCCAGCAGCCAAGATCTTCAGTACGAGCAGTACTTC	CASSQDLQYEQYF
TRBD1	TRBV5-1	TRBJ1-2	NA	TGCGCCAGCAGCTTTTTCGGGACAGATAACTATGGCTACACCTTC	CASSFFGTDNYGYTF
TRBD2	TRBV13	TRBJ2-3	NA	TGTGCCAGCAGCTTAGCGGGGGGGAGCACAGATACGCAGTATTTT	CASSLAGGSTDTQYF
NA	TRBV19	TRBJ1-2	NA	TGTGCCAGCTCCACAGGCTATGGCTACACCTTC	CASSTGYGYTF
TRBD1	TRBV5-6	TRBJ1-3	NA	TGTGCCAGCAGCTATCGGGACAGGGCTGGAAACACCATATATTTT	CASSYRDRAGNTIYF
NA	TRBV28	TRBJ1-5	NA	TGTGCCAGCAGTACACAAGCCTCGAGGGGAGGGTATCAGCCCCAGCATTTT	CASSTQASRGGYQPQHF
NA	TRBV7-9	TRBJ1-5	many	TGTGCCAGCAGCTTAGTCCACGGACAGTATAGCAATCAGCCCCAGCATTTT	CASSLVHGQYSNQPQHF
TRBD2	TRBV3-1/TRBV3-2	TRBJ2-1	NA	TGTGCCAGCAGCCAAGCCATGGGACTACCCCAGAGTGGGCAGTTCTTC	CASSQAMGLPQSGQFF
NA	TRBV15	TRBJ1-4	NA	TGTGCCACCAGCAGAGACAGGGGTAATGAAAAACTGTTTTTT	CATSRDRGNEKLFF
NA	TRBV7-2	TRBJ1-6	few	TGTGCCAGCATTCGCCGGGTCGGACAAAATTCACCCCTCCACTTT	CASIRRVGQNSPLHF
TRBD1	TRBV7-2	TRBJ2-3	NA	TGTGCCAGCAGACCTCAGACAGGGTCAGATACGCAGTATTTT	CASRPQTGSDTQYF
NA	TRBV7-9	TRBJ1-5	few	TGTGCCAGCACCGTGGCAAATCAGCCCCAGCATTTT	CASTVANQPQHF
TRBD1	TRBV5-6	TRBJ2-2	NA	TGTGCCAGCAGCTTGGCCGGGACAGGGAAGGTCTACGGGGAGCTGTTTTTT	CASSLAGTGKVYGELFF
NA	TRBV20-1	TRBJ1-5	once	TGCAGTGCTAGTTCGAGACGGAGCATTAGCAATCAGCCCCAGCATTTT	CSASSRRSISNQPQHF
NA	TRBV9	TRBJ1-1	NA	TGTGCCAGCAGCCCCCAGGGAGGCGCTGAAGCTTTCTTT	CASSPQGGAEAFF
NA	TRBV5-4	TRBJ2-3	NA	TGTGCCAGCAGCCCTCCGACCGGGAGCACAGATACGCAGTATTTT	CASSPPTGSTDTQYF
NA	TRBV19	TRBJ2-7	NA	TGTGCCAGTAGTGCAGGGGGAGGACAAACCTACGAGCAGTACTTC	CASSAGGGQTYEQYF
NA	TRBV4-2	TRBJ1-2	NA	TGTGCCAGCGAAGGGGGATCCTATGGCTACACCTTC	CASEGGSYGYTF
TRBD1	TRBV5-1	TRBJ1-1	NA	TGCGCCAGCAGCCCCCCAGAGGACAGGCAAGCTTTCTTT	CASSPPEDRQAFF
NA	TRBV18	TRBJ1-2	NA	TGTGCCAGCTCCCCGACTGTCGAAGGCTATGGCTACACCTTC	CASSPTVEGYGYTF
TRBD1	TRBV5-1	TRBJ1-1	NA	TGCGCCAGCAGCGCGGACAGGGGGAACACTGAAGCTTTCTTT	CASSADRGNTEAFF
NA	TRBV3-1/TRBV3-2	TRBJ1-1	NA	TGTGCCAGCAGCCAAGAAACAGAAAACACTGAAGCTTTCTTT	CASSQETENTEAFF
TRBD2	TRBV10-3	TRBJ2-3	NA	TGTGCCATCAGTGGAATAGCGGGACTGGGGTATGGTACGCAGTATTTT	CAISGIAGLGYGTQYF
TRBD2	TRBV7-9	TRBJ2-5	NA	TGTGCCAGCAGCTTAGGCGGACTAGCGGACCAAGAGACCCAGTACTTC	CASSLGGLADQETQYF
TRBD2	TRBV2	TRBJ2-3	NA	TGTGCCACGCGGGGAGGGACGCAGTATTTT	CATRGGTQYF
NA	TRBV7-8	TRBJ2-7	NA	TGTGCCAGCAGCCGGAGCTCCTACGAGCAGTACTTC	CASSRSSYEQYF
TRBD1	TRBV19	TRBJ1-5	NA	TGTGCCAGTAGACCGGGACAGGAGATCAATCAGCCCCAGCATTTT	CASRPGQEINQPQHF
NA	TRBV3-1/TRBV3-2	TRBJ1-2	NA	TGTGCCAGCAGCAAGGACAGCTATGGCTACACCTTC	CASSKDSYGYTF
TRBD2	TRBV27	TRBJ2-3	NA	TGTGCCAGCAGTTTATCGCCGTCTAGCGGGGGGCAGGGGAGAGATACGCAGTATTTT	CASSLSPSSGGQGRDTQYF
NA	TRBV2	TRBJ1-1	many	TGTGCCAGCAGTGTACAAGTACATCCGGGAGCTTTCTTT	CASSVQVHPGAFF
TRBD1	TRBV5-1	TRBJ2-7	NA	TGCGCCAGCGTGGGACAGAGTTACGAGCAGTACTTC	CASVGQSYEQYF
NA	TRBV30	TRBJ1-2	NA	TGTGCCTGGAGTGTAGGGCAGGGGTATGGCTACACCTTC	CAWSVGQGYGYTF
TRBD2	TRBV7-3	TRBJ2-7	NA	TGTGCCAGCAGCTCGGGACTAGCGGGTTACGAGCAGTACTTC	CASSSGLAGYEQYF
TRBD1	TRBV3-1/TRBV3-2	TRBJ2-2	NA	TGTGCCAGCAGCCCACAGACAGGGGGTAGCGGCACCGGGGAGCTGTTTTTT	CASSPQTGGSGTGELFF
NA	TRBV7-2	TRBJ1-6	few	TGTGCCAGCCGGACAGAACCTAATAATTCACCCCTCCACTTT	CASRTEPNNSPLHF
NA	TRBV5-1	TRBJ1-1	NA	TGCGCCAGCAGCTTGGTAGACCCGGCGGGGGCTTTCTTT	CASSLVDPAGAFF
NA	TRBV4-2	TRBJ1-4	few	TGTGCCAGCTGCCTACAGGGTCCTAATGAAAAACTGTTTTTT	CASCLQGPNEKLFF
NA	TRBV21-1	TRBJ2-2	NA	TGTGCCAGCAGCAAAAAACGGACACTGTTCGGGGAGCTGTTTTTT	CASSKKRTLFGELFF
TRBD2	TRBV4-1	TRBJ2-3	NA	TGCGCCAGCAGACGCACTAGCGGGGGATCAGATACGCAGTATTTT	CASRRTSGGSDTQYF
TRBD1	TRBV5-6	TRBJ1-2	NA	TGTGCCAGCAGAGGGGGCGCGATGCGTGGCTACACCTTC	CASRGGAMRGYTF
NA	TRBV7-3	TRBJ1-5	NA	TGTGCCAGCAGCTCCAAGACTGGTCAGCCCCAGCATTTT	CASSSKTGQPQHF
NA	TRBV6-5	TRBJ1-2	NA	TGTGCCAGCAGTTCGTCCTCCTTCTATGGCTACACCTTC	CASSSSSFYGYTF
NA	TRBV5-1	TRBJ1-6	NA	TGCGCCAGCAGCTTGGAGGGAGGGACCTATAATTCACCCCTCCACTTT	CASSLEGGTYNSPLHF
TRBD1	TRBV28	TRBJ1-2	NA	TGTGCCAGCAGTTTAGGCGACAGGGGCTATGGCTATGGCTACACCTTC	CASSLGDRGYGYGYTF
NA	TRBV18	TRBJ1-1	NA	TGTGCCAGCTCACCGAAACCGGGGTGGGGGAACACTGAAGCTTTCTTT	CASSPKPGWGNTEAFF
NA	TRBV30	TRBJ2-2	NA	TGTGCCTGGGGTCGCCGAGGGACCGGGGAGCTGTTTTTT	CAWGRRGTGELFF
NA	TRBV5-1	TRBJ2-3	NA	TGCGCCAGCAGCTTGGAGGAGGGCGCCACAGATACGCAGTATTTT	CASSLEEGATDTQYF